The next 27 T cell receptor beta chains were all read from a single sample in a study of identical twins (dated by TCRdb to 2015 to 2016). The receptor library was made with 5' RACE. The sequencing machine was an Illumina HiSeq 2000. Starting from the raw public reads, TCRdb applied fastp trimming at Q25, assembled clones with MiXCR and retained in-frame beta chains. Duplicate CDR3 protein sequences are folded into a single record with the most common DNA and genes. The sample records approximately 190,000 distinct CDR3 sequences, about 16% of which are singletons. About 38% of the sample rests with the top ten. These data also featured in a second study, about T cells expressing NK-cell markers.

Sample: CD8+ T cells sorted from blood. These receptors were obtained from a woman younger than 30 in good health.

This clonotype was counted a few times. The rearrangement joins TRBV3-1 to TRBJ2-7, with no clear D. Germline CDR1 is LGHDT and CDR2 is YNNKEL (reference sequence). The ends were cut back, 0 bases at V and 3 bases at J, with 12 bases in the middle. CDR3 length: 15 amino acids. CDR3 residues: CASSQDLRLGYEQYF. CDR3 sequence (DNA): TGTGCCAGCAGCCAAGATCTACGGCTAGGCTACGAGCAGTACTTC.

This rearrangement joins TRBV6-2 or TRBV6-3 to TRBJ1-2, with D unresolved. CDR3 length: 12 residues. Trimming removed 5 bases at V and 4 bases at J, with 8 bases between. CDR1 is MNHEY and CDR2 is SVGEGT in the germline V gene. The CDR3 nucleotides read TGTGCCAGCAGTACCCCCCCCTATGGCTACACCTTC. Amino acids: CASSTPPYGYTF.

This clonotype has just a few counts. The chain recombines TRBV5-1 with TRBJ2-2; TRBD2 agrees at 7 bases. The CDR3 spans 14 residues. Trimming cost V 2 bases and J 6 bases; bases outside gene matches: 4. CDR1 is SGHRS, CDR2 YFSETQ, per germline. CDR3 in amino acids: CASSLGLVAGELFF. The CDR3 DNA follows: TGCGCCAGCAGCTTAGGACTAGTGGCCGGGGAGCTGTTTTTT. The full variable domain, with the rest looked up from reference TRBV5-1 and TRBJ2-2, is KAGVTQTPRYLIKTRGQQVTLSCSPISGHRSVSWYQQTPGQGLQFLFEYFSETQRNKGNFPGRFSGRQFSNSRSEMNVSTLELGDSALYLCASSLGLVAGELFFGEGSRLTVL.

The CDR3 bases are TGTGCCAGCAGTTACGGAGGGGCGGCTGAAGCTTTCTTT. The encoded protein is CASSYGGAAEAFF. The genes are TRBV6-2 or TRBV6-3 and TRBJ1-1, with a tentative D call TRBD1 (5 bases). The CDR3 consists of 13 residues. CDR1 and CDR2 (germline): MNHEY, SVGEGT. Trimming removed 2 bases at V and 6 bases at J, with 10 bases between.

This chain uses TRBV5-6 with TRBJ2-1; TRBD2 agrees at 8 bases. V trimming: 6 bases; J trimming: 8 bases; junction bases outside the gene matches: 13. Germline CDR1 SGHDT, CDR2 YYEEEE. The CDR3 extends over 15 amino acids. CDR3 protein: CASTLAGHRWDEQFF. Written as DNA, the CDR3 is TGTGCCAGCACCTTAGCGGGACACCGTTGGGATGAGCAGTTCTTC.

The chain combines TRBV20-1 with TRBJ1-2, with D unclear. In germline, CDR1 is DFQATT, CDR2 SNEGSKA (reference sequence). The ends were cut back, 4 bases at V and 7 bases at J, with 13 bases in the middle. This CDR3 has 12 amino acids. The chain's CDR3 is CSAITVNGGYTF. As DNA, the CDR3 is TGCAGTGCTATCACAGTTAACGGTGGCTACACCTTC.

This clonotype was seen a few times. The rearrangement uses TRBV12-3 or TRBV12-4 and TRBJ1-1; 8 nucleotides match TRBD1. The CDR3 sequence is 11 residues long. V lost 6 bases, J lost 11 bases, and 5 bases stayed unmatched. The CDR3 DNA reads TGTGCCAGCAGCCTGGGACAGGATGCTTTCTTT. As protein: CASSLGQDAFF.

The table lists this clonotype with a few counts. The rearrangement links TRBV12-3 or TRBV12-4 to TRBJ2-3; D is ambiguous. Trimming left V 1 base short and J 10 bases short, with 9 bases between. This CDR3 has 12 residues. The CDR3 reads CASSLGQLSQYF. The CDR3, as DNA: TGTGCCAGCAGTTTAGGCCAGCTTTCGCAGTATTTT.

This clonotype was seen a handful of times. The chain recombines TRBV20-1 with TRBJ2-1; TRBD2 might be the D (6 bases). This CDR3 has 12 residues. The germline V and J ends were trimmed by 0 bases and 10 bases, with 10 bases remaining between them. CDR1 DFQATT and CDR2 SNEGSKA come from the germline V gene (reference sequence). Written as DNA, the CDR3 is TGCAGTGCTAGAGATGAGGCGGGAGAGCAGTTCTTC. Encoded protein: CSARDEAGEQFF.

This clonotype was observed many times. In DNA, the CDR3 is TGCAGCGTAAGACAGGGGGCTCGCTCCTACGAGCAGTACTTC. It yields the protein CSVRQGARSYEQYF. V and J are TRBV29-1 and TRBJ2-7; 10 bases fit TRBD1. This CDR3 has 14 residues. CDR1 and CDR2 (germline): SQVTM, ANQGSEA. J gave up 0 bases and V 6 bases, and 5 bases lay outside the gene matches.

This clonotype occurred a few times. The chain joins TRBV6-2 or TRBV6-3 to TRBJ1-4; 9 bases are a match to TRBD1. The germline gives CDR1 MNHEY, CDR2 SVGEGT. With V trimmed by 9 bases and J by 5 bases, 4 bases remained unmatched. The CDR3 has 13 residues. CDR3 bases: TGTGCCAGTCAACAGGGGGCGAATGAAAAACTGTTTTTT. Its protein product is CASQQGANEKLFF.

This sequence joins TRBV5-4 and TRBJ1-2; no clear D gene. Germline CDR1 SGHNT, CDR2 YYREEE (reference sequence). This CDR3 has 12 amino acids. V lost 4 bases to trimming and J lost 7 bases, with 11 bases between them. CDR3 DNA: TGTGCCAGCAGCCGAGGCTACTCTGGCTACACCTTC. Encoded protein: CASSRGYSGYTF. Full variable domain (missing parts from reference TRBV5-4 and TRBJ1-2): ETGVTQSPTHLIKTRGQQVTLRCSSQSGHNTVSWYQQALGQGPQFIFQYYREEENGRGNFPPRFSGLQFPNYSSELNVNALELDDSALYLCASSRGYSGYTFGSGTRLTVV.

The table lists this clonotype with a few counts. For the CDR3, the DNA is TGTGCCAGCAGTTTTACCAAAGAAACTTATGGCTACACCTTC. It encodes CASSFTKETYGYTF. V and J are TRBV2 and TRBJ1-2; D is undetermined. Germline values: CDR1 SNHLY, CDR2 FYNNEI. This CDR3 comprises 14 residues. The V end lost 5 bases, the J end lost 5 bases, and 15 bases lay between the germline ends.

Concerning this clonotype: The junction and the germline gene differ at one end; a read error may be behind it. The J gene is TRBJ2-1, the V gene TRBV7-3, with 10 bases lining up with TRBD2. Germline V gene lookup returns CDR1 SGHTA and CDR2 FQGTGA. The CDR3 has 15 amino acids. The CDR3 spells CASSPLAGDYNEQSF. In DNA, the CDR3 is TGTGCCAGCAGTCCTCTAGCGGGGGATTACAATGAGCAGTCCTTC. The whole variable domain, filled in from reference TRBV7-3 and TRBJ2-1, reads GAGVSQTPSNKVTEKGKYVELRCDPISGHTALYWYRQSLGQGPEFLIYFQGTGAADDSGLPNDRFFAVRPEGSVSTLKIQRTERGDSAVYLCASSPLAGDYNEQSFGPGTRLTVL.

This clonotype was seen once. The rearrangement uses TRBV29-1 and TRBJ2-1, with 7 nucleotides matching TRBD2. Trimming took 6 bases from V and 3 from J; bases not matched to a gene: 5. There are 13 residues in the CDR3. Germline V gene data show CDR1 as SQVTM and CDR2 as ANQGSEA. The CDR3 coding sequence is TGCAGCGTCCTGGGGGGGGTCTACAATGAGCAGTTCTTC. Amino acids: CSVLGGVYNEQFF.

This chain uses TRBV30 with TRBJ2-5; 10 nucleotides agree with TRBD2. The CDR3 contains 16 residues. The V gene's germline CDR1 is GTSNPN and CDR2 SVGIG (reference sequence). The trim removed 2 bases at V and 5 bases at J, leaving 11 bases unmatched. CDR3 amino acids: CAWSYQREGPWETQYF. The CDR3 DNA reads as TGTGCCTGGAGTTATCAGCGGGAGGGCCCTTGGGAGACCCAGTACTTC.

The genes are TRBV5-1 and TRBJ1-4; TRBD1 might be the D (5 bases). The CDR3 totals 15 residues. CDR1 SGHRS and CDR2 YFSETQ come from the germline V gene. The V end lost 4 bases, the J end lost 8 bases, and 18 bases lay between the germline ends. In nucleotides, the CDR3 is TGCGCCAGCAGCGTTTGGGGGGGTGTAAAGGAAAAACTGTTTTTT. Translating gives CASSVWGGVKEKLFF.

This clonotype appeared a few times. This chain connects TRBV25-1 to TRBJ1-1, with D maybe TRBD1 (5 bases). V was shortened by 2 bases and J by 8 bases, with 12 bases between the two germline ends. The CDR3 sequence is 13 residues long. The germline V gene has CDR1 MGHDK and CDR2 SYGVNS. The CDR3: CASSETRTSEAFF. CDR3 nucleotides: TGTGCCAGCAGTGAAACCCGGACATCCGAAGCTTTCTTT. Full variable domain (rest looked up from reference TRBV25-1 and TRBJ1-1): EADIYQTPRYLVIGTGKKITLECSQTMGHDKMYWYQQDPGMELHLIHYSYGVNSTEKGDLSSESTVSRIRTEHFPLTLESARPSHTSQYLCASSETRTSEAFFGQGTRLTVV.

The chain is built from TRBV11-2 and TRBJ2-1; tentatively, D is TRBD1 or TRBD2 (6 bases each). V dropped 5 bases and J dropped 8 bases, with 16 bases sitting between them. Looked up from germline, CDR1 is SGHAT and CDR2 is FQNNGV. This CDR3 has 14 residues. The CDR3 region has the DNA TGTGCCAGCAGCCTTGGGGCAGGGGAGGATGAGCAGTTCTTC. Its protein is CASSLGAGEDEQFF.

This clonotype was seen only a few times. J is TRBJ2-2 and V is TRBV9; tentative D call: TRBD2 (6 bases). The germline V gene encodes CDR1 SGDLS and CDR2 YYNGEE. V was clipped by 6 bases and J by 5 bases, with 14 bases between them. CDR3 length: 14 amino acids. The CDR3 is CASNGREGTGELFF. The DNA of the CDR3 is TGTGCCAGCAACGGGAGAGAGGGGACCGGGGAGCTGTTTTTT.

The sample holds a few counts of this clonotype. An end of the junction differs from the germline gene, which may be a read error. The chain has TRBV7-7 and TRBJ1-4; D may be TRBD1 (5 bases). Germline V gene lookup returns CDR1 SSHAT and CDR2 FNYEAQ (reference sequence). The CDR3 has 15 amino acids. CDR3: CASSLGRYGGEKLFF. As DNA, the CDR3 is TGTGCTAGCAGCTTAGGGCGTTATGGGGGTGAAAAACTGTTTTTT.

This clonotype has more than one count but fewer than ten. The CDR3 DNA reads as TGTGCCAGCAGTGTTGGGACAGGGGAAAAACTGTTTTTT. It translates to CASSVGTGEKLFF. The chain recombines TRBV12-3 or TRBV12-4 with TRBJ1-4; TRBD1 aligns across 9 bases. Trimming took 5 bases from V and 8 from J; bases not matched to a gene: 3. This CDR3 has 13 residues.

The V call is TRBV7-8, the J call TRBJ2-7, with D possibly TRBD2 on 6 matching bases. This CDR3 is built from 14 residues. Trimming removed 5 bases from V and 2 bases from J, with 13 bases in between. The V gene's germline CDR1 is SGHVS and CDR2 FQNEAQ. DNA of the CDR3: TGTGCCAGCAGCCCCCGGAGGACTACCTACGAGCAGTACTTC. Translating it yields CASSPRRTTYEQYF.

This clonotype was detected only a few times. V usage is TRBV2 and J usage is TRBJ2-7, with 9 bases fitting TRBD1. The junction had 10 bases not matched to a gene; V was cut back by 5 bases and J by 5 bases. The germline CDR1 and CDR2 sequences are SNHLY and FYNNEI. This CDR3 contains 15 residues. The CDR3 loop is CASSPRDRVVHEQYF. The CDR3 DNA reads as TGTGCCAGCAGTCCACGGGACAGGGTCGTCCACGAGCAGTACTTC.

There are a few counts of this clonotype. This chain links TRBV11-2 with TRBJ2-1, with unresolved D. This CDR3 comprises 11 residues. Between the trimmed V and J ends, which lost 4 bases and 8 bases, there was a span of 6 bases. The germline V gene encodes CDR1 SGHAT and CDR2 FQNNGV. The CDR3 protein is CASSSFYEQFF. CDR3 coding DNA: TGTGCCAGCAGCTCGTTTTATGAGCAGTTCTTC.

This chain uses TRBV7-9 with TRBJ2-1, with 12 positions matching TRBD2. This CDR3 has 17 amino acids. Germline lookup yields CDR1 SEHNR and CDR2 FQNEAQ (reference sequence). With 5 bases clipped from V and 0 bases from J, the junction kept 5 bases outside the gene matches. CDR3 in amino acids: CASSAGLAGYSYNEQFF. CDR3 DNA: TGTGCCAGCAGCGCAGGACTAGCGGGGTACTCCTACAATGAGCAGTTCTTC.

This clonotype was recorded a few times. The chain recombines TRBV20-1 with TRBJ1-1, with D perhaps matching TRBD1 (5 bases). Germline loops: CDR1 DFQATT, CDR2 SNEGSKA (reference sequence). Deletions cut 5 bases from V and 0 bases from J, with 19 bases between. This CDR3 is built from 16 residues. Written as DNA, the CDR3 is TGCAGTGCTCTGCGGGGAGGGGATGGCTTGAACACTGAAGCTTTCTTT. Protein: CSALRGGDGLNTEAFF.